This TCR beta chain is drawn from a study of regulatory T cells in long-lasting Graves disease. Germline assignment: CDR1 LGHDT and CDR2 YNNKEL (reference sequence). There are 16 residues in the CDR3. V dropped 4 bases and J dropped 5 bases, with 20 bases sitting between them. Time point here: newly diagnosed GD, antithyroid drugs for less than 3 months. Extracted PBMC RNA gave rise to the TCR library. iRepertoire HTBI primers and Arm-PCR of CDR3 regions built TCR beta libraries. Via MiXCR, TCRdb re-called the multiplex PCR reads, giving one row per CDR3 protein. The sample shows around 250,000 distinct CDR3 sequences, 15% to 20% of them seen only once.

The source was peripheral blood mononuclear cells (PBMCs), collected at new diagnosis, from a patient treated with antithyroid drugs. The receptor comes from a female donor with Graves disease. J is TRBJ2-5 and V is TRBV3-1; D might be TRBD1 or TRBD2, each matching 7 bases. The chain's CDR3 is CASSLNRGGYGETQYF. CDR3 DNA sequence: TGTGCCAGCAGCCTGAACAGGGGAGGGTATGGGGAGACCCAGTACTTC.